This T cell receptor beta chain was recorded in a study of blood T cell repertoires in COVID-19. Whole-study context: Acute and convalescent COVID-19 specimens originated in the United States, Italy and Spain. PBMCs, B-cell-depleted T cells, or T cells provided the cDNA or gDNA that made up the material.

The J segment lost 2 bases and the V segment lost 4 bases, leaving 5 bases of the junction unmatched. The CDR3 is 15 amino acids. Germline CDR1 and CDR2: LNHDA and SQIVND (reference sequence). Profiled with immunoSEQ multiplex PCR; TCRdb holds only in-frame clones, not every one. This sample has 200,000 to 250,000 clones, with 82% found just once. Participants, about 18 to 90 years old, spanned fewer than 25 US areas. Participants reported their clinical history, and cohort assignment relied on those reports. Sequencing input: PBMCs or T cells enriched from blood (not recorded which). The clonotype comes from a woman aged 55-69 years who had recovered from COVID-19. V gene TRBV19 combines with J gene TRBJ2-3; 8 nucleotides line up with TRBD2. Here the CDR3 DNA reads TGTGCCAGTAGTAGTAGCGGGGTATACACAGATACGCAGTATTTT. Its translation: CASSSSGVYTDTQYF.